The rows below give T cell receptor beta chains drawn from one sample of a study of siplizumab effects on memory and regulatory T cells. The method was immunoSEQ multiplex PCR; TCRdb's version includes in-frame clones alone and lacks a portion of them. The profile shows just over 60,000 clones, less than 80% of them singletons. The sample consisted of memory CD4+ T cells sorted from blood. The receptors were gathered from a human donor in good health. The CDR3 runs from the conserved cysteine through the conserved F or W. Fields, in order: D gene, clone size, V gene, J gene, CDR3 DNA, CDR3 protein. A D gene is named only where the DNA matches it firmly. Clone size is stated in some rows and not others, as once, few, many or a class when expanded.

D: TRBD1
size: -
V: TRBV29-1
J: TRBJ2-3
DNA: TGCAGCGTTGGGGGCCGGGACAGAGACACAGATACGCAGTATTTT
CDR3: CSVGGRDRDTDTQYF

D: TRBD2
size: -
V: TRBV19
J: TRBJ2-1
DNA: TGTGCCAGTAGTACTAGCGGGCACTACAATGAGCAGTTCTTC
CDR3: CASSTSGHYNEQFF

D: -
size: -
V: TRBV6-1
J: TRBJ1-2
DNA: TGTGCCAGCAGAGCCAGGGGTAACTATGGCTACACCTTC
CDR3: CASRARGNYGYTF

D: TRBD1
size: -
V: TRBV28
J: TRBJ2-2
DNA: TGTGCCACCGATCGGCCAGGGGGATCGACCGGGGAGCTGTTTTTT
CDR3: CATDRPGGSTGELFF

D: TRBD1
size: once
V: TRBV12-5
J: TRBJ2-1
DNA: TGTGCTAGTGGTTTGGACGGACAGGGGGTGGAGTTCTTC
CDR3: CASGLDGQGVEFF

D: -
size: -
V: TRBV2
J: TRBJ1-6
DNA: TGTGCCAGTGAGGAGCGAAGCTCCTATAATTCACCCCTCCACTTT
CDR3: CASEERSSYNSPLHF

D: TRBD1
size: few
V: TRBV29-1
J: TRBJ1-1
DNA: TGCAGCGTCAGGGGGGCAGGGGCGGGTAACACTGAAGCTTTCTTT
CDR3: CSVRGAGAGNTEAFF

D: -
size: -
V: TRBV6-5
J: TRBJ1-1
DNA: TGTGCCAGCACCCGAACTGGGGGGACTGAAGCTTTCTTT
CDR3: CASTRTGGTEAFF

D: TRBD1
size: -
V: TRBV5-8
J: TRBJ1-6
DNA: TGTGCCAGCAGCCCGGGACAGGACTATTCACCCCTCCACTTT
CDR3: CASSPGQDYSPLHF

D: -
size: few
V: TRBV7-2
J: TRBJ2-3
DNA: TGTGCCAGCAGCCTTCAGGGGTTTGGCACAGATACGCAGTATTTT
CDR3: CASSLQGFGTDTQYF

D: TRBD2
size: -
V: TRBV19
J: TRBJ2-3
DNA: TGTGCCAGTAGTATAGCGACTAGCGGGGGTGCAGATACGCAGTATTTT
CDR3: CASSIATSGGADTQYF

D: -
size: -
V: TRBV14
J: TRBJ1-4
DNA: TGTGCCAGCAGCCCCGCCCCTGGTGAAAAACTGTTTTTT
CDR3: CASSPAPGEKLFF

D: -
size: -
V: TRBV7-8
J: TRBJ2-1
DNA: TGTGCCAGCAGCTTCGTCAGGGCGCATGAGCAGTTCTTC
CDR3: CASSFVRAHEQFF

D: -
size: -
V: TRBV9
J: TRBJ1-5
DNA: TGTGCCAGCAGCGTGGAGGGGTTCAATCAGCCCCAGCATTTT
CDR3: CASSVEGFNQPQHF

D: -
size: -
V: TRBV12-5
J: TRBJ2-3
DNA: TGTGCTAGTGGTTTGGACACAGATACGCAGTATTTT
CDR3: CASGLDTDTQYF

D: -
size: -
V: TRBV5-1
J: TRBJ2-7
DNA: TGCGCCAGCAGCTTGGTTTTACAGGGATACGGCTCCTACGAGCAGTACTTC
CDR3: CASSLVLQGYGSYEQYF

D: -
size: -
V: TRBV5-6
J: TRBJ1-2
DNA: TGTGCCAGCTCTTGGGGGGCCGGGGGCTACACCTTC
CDR3: CASSWGAGGYTF

D: TRBD1
size: once
V: TRBV7-3
J: TRBJ1-1
DNA: TGTGCCAGCAGCCCTAACGGACAGGCGAACACTGAAGCTTTCTTT
CDR3: CASSPNGQANTEAFF

D: -
size: -
V: TRBV7-3
J: TRBJ1-2
DNA: TGTGCCAGCAGCTTAACGCTAGTGGACTCTGGCTACACCTTC
CDR3: CASSLTLVDSGYTF

D: -
size: once
V: TRBV6-6
J: TRBJ1-3
DNA: TGTGCCAGCATCCCAAGCCAGGGCTCTGGAAACACCATATATTTT
CDR3: CASIPSQGSGNTIYF

D: -
size: once
V: TRBV5-6
J: TRBJ2-3
DNA: TGTGCCAGCAGCTTAGGGGCAGATACGCAGTATTTT
CDR3: CASSLGADTQYF

D: -
size: -
V: TRBV9
J: TRBJ1-2
DNA: TGTGCCAGCAAGAGGACCAGCTATGGCTACACCTTC
CDR3: CASKRTSYGYTF

D: -
size: -
V: TRBV7-2
J: TRBJ2-1
DNA: TGTGCCAGCAGCTTAGCTTTGGCGGGTGAGCAGTTCTTC
CDR3: CASSLALAGEQFF

D: -
size: -
V: TRBV28
J: TRBJ1-5
DNA: TGTGCCAGCAGTTTTGGAGGGGTTCAGCCCCAGCATTTT
CDR3: CASSFGGVQPQHF

D: -
size: -
V: TRBV6-6
J: TRBJ2-3
DNA: TGTGCCAGCAGGCGAGGGGGGGCGGATACGCAGTATTTT
CDR3: CASRRGGADTQYF

D: -
size: -
V: TRBV27
J: TRBJ2-4
DNA: TGTGCCAGCTCCCGTCTTGGACAGGCCAAAAACATTCAGTACTTC
CDR3: CASSRLGQAKNIQYF

D: -
size: -
V: TRBV12-5
J: TRBJ2-7
DNA: TGTGCTAGTGGTCCCACTCTACAGGGAAACTACGAGCAGTACTTC
CDR3: CASGPTLQGNYEQYF

D: -
size: -
V: TRBV27
J: TRBJ2-7
DNA: TGTGCCAGCAGTCCCTGGCAGGGGAGGGAGGAGCAGTACTTC
CDR3: CASSPWQGREEQYF

D: TRBD1
size: -
V: TRBV28
J: TRBJ1-2
DNA: TGTGCCAGCAGTTTAGGAGGGGGCCGACTGGTCGGCTACACCTTC
CDR3: CASSLGGGRLVGYTF

D: -
size: -
V: TRBV5-1
J: TRBJ2-3
DNA: TGCGCCAGCAGCCCACCGACTACTGGGGGCACAGATACGCAGTATTTT
CDR3: CASSPPTTGGTDTQYF

D: TRBD1
size: -
V: TRBV5-1
J: TRBJ2-3
DNA: TGCGCCAGCAGCTTGGGACAGGGGGTAGATACGCAGTATTTT
CDR3: CASSLGQGVDTQYF

D: TRBD2
size: -
V: TRBV18
J: TRBJ2-5
DNA: TGTGCCAGCTCACCTCCGGGACTAGCGGGGGGCTCACAAGAGACCCAGTACTTC
CDR3: CASSPPGLAGGSQETQYF

D: TRBD1
size: -
V: TRBV9
J: TRBJ1-2
DNA: TGTGCCAGCAGCGAGGGACAGAGCTATGGCTACACCTTC
CDR3: CASSEGQSYGYTF

D: TRBD1
size: -
V: TRBV19
J: TRBJ1-2
DNA: TGTGCCAGTAATAGAGTGGGGACAGGGTTTGGCTACACCTTC
CDR3: CASNRVGTGFGYTF

D: TRBD1
size: few
V: TRBV2
J: TRBJ1-5
DNA: TGTGCCAGCAGTGAACAGGGGGTCCATCAGCCCCAGCATTTT
CDR3: CASSEQGVHQPQHF

D: TRBD1
size: -
V: TRBV13
J: TRBJ1-1
DNA: TGTGCCAGCAACCGGGACAGGGGTGAGGCTTTCTTT
CDR3: CASNRDRGEAFF

D: TRBD1
size: few
V: TRBV5-6
J: TRBJ1-3
DNA: TGTGCCAGCAGCTACCTGACAGGGGGAAACACCATATATTTT
CDR3: CASSYLTGGNTIYF

D: TRBD1
size: -
V: TRBV5-6
J: TRBJ2-5
DNA: TGTGCCAGCAGCTTGGGAAGACAGGGGCAAGAGACCCAGTACTTC
CDR3: CASSLGRQGQETQYF

D: -
size: -
V: TRBV18
J: TRBJ1-1
DNA: TGTGCCAGCTCACTCAATAAGAACACTGAAGCTTTCTTT
CDR3: CASSLNKNTEAFF